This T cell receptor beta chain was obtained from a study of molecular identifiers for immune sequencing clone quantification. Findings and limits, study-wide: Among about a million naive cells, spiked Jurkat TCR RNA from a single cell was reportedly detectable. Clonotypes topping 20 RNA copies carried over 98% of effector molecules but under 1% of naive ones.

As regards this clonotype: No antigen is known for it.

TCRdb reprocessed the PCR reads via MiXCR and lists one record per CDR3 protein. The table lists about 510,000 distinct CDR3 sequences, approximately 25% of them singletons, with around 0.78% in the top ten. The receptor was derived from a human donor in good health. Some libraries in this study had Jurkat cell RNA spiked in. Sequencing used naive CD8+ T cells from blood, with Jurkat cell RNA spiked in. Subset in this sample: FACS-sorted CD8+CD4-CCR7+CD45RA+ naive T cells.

The CDR3 DNA is TGCAGTGCAAGGACTAGTATTAGCTACGAGCAGTACTTC. Translation: CSARTSISYEQYF. V is TRBV20-1 and J is TRBJ2-7; 7 positions agree with TRBD2. J gave up 3 bases and V 6 bases, and 8 bases lay outside the gene matches. The CDR3 covers 13 residues. CDR1 DFQATT and CDR2 SNEGSKA come from the germline V gene (reference sequence).